The 8 T cell receptor beta chains below were found in one sample sequenced in a study of persistence of HIV-infected CD4 T cells. Antigen specificity for these receptors is unknown. The immunoSEQ assay was version 4, run in survey mode. Using immunoSEQ multiplex PCR, the repertoire was profiled, and TCRdb retains in-frame clones only, with some absent. The table lists 45,000 to 55,000 clones, under 85% of them singletons. Lysates of CMV-infected fibroblasts at 10 ug/mL stimulated these cells. Memory cells lacking CD40L and CD69 with high CD45RO were sorted. Here the sequenced sample was CD4+ T cells sorted from PBMCs after roughly 18-hour stimulation, taken from a patient who received antiretroviral therapy. Receptors were obtained from an adult man with HIV who was CMV-seropositive.

V usage is TRBV23-1 and J usage is TRBJ2-7; perhaps TRBD2 as D (6 bases). TRBV23-1 is reported as an ORF; its role is uncertain. V lost 1 base and J lost 5, with 18 bases in between. CDR3 length equals 16 residues. CDR3 region: CASSQFHRLVGDEQYF. The CDR3 coding sequence is TGCGCCAGCAGTCAATTCCACCGACTAGTTGGCGACGAGCAGTACTTC.

This chain links TRBV6-5 with TRBJ2-7; D might be TRBD1 or TRBD2, each matching 5 bases. The V and J ends lost 7 bases and 0 bases respectively, with 16 bases between them. The germline V gene encodes CDR1 MNHEY and CDR2 SVGAGI. There are 15 residues in the CDR3. CDR3 sequence reads: CASNKGRTSSYEQYF. In DNA, the CDR3 is TGTGCCAGCAACAAGGGACGGACGAGCTCCTACGAGCAGTACTTC.

This clone was found a few times. V and J are TRBV19 and TRBJ1-6; no definite D call. The ends were cut back, 5 bases at V and 3 bases at J, with 5 bases in the middle. In germline, CDR1 is LNHDA, CDR2 SQIVND (reference sequence). The CDR3 consists of 13 residues. DNA for the CDR3: TGTGCCAGTAGTTTTGGCTATAATTCACCCCTCCACTTT. As protein: CASSFGYNSPLHF.

The chain is built from TRBV11-3 and TRBJ2-3, with a possible D match to TRBD1 (5 bases). CDR1 and CDR2 from the germline V gene are SGHNT and YENEEA. The length of the CDR3 is 13 residues. V lost 5 bases, J lost 8 bases, and 14 bases lay in between. The DNA of the CDR3 is TGTGCCAGCAGCGGGAAGGGGTTTGGTACGCAGTATTTT. Translation: CASSGKGFGTQYF.

The V gene is TRBV27, the J gene TRBJ2-6; 9 nucleotides agree with TRBD1. V was pared by 4 bases and J by 4 bases, with 5 bases of the junction left unmatched. The length of the CDR3 is 16 residues. Looked up from germline, CDR1 is MNHEY and CDR2 is SMNVEV (reference sequence). In DNA, the CDR3 is TGTGCCAGCAGTTCGTGGACAGGGGCCGGGGCCAACGTCCTGACTTTC. This gives the protein CASSSWTGAGANVLTF. Variable domain in full (rest from reference TRBV27 and TRBJ2-6): EAQVTQNPRYLITVTGKKLTVTCSQNMNHEYMSWYRQDPGLGLRQIYYSMNVEVTDKGDVPEGYKVSRKEKRNFPLILESPSPNQTSLYFCASSSWTGAGANVLTFGAGSRLTVL.

The V gene is TRBV4-3, the J gene TRBJ2-1; 9 bases align to TRBD2. Germline V lookup: CDR1 LGHNA, CDR2 YSLEER. Trimming at V came to 2 bases and at J to 7 bases, leaving 12 bases not matched to a gene. There are 17 residues in the CDR3. CDR3 amino acids: CASSQSVAGAPRNEQFF. The CDR3 bases are TGCGCCAGCAGCCAATCCGTAGCGGGAGCGCCTAGGAATGAGCAGTTCTTC.

V gene TRBV6-1 combines with J gene TRBJ2-7, with 7 bases fitting TRBD1. Looked up from germline, CDR1 is MNHNS and CDR2 is SASEGT. The CDR3 length is 13 residues. The ends lost 3 bases at V and 4 bases at J; junction bases unmatched: 3. The CDR3, as DNA: TGTGCCAGCAGTGACCAGACAGGGTACGAGCAGTACTTC. This sequence encodes CASSDQTGYEQYF.

The V and J genes are TRBV5-1 and TRBJ1-1; 9 bases match TRBD1. The CDR3 spans 16 residues. V was clipped by 4 bases and J by 5 bases; unmatched bases: 12. Germline CDR1 SGHRS, CDR2 YFSETQ. CDR3 coding DNA: TGCGCCAGCAGCATGCGACCGGGACAGGGAGGGACTGAAGCTTTCTTT. It specifies CASSMRPGQGGTEAFF.